Below are 29 T cell receptor beta chains sequenced from a single sample in a study of cytomegalovirus exposure and HLA in healthy donors. The PCR used 60 Vbeta and 13 Jbeta primers. Libraries were prepared by immunoSEQ multiplex PCR; TCRdb keeps only in-frame clonotypes and omits some of them. Found here are roughly 100,000 clones, roughly 79% of them singletons; the top ten hold approximately 1.3%. The sequenced material came from PBMCs. The source of these receptors is a man aged 35 to 55 in good health and CMV-seronegative.

This sequence joins TRBV5-6 and TRBJ2-5, with 8 bases identical to TRBD2. Trimming removed 6 bases from V and 5 bases from J; junction bases left unmatched: 18. The CDR3 has 17 amino acids. The germline gives CDR1 SGHDT, CDR2 YYEEEE. DNA of the CDR3: TGTGCCAGCAACAAATTAGCCGGGACTAGAGATTCCGAGACCCAGTACTTC. Amino acid sequence: CASNKLAGTRDSETQYF.

This chain links TRBV14 with TRBJ2-7; 10 bases line up with TRBD1. The ends lost 0 bases at V and 2 bases at J; junction bases unmatched: 4. Per germline, CDR1 SGHDN and CDR2 FVKESK. The CDR3 consists of 16 residues. The CDR3 loop reads CASSQDLGQGAYEQYF. The CDR3 nucleotides read TGTGCCAGCAGCCAAGATCTCGGACAGGGGGCCTACGAGCAGTACTTC. Complete variable domain (other parts from reference TRBV14 and TRBJ2-7): EAGVTQFPSHSVIEKGQTVTLRCDPISGHDNLYWYRRVMGKEIKFLLHFVKESKQDESGMPNNRFLAERTGGTYSTLKVQPAELEDSGVYFCASSQDLGQGAYEQYFGPGTRLTVT.

This clone showed up just a few times. This chain joins TRBV5-4 and TRBJ2-7; TRBD1 aligns across 7 bases. The CDR3 contains 14 residues. Germline-derived CDR1 and CDR2 are SGHNT and YYREEE (reference sequence). V lost 2 bases, J lost 2 bases, and 4 bases stayed unmatched. CDR3 region: CASSFGDRPYEQYF. The CDR3 nucleotides are TGTGCCAGCAGCTTCGGGGACAGACCCTACGAGCAGTACTTC.

The V and J genes are TRBV19 and TRBJ2-7; the match to TRBD1 covers 11 bases. The CDR3 is 15 amino acids. The junction had 10 bases not matched to a gene; V was cut back by 9 bases and J by 3 bases. Per germline, CDR1 LNHDA and CDR2 SQIVND (reference sequence). The CDR3 region is CASRHSGTGGYEQYF. For the CDR3, the DNA is TGTGCCAGCCGCCACTCCGGGACAGGGGGCTACGAGCAGTACTTC.

This clone was detected a few times. The V call is TRBV7-9, the J call TRBJ2-5, with 7 bases aligning to TRBD2. Judging by the DNA end, TRBJ2-7 fits better; the J call may be wrong. Germline-derived CDR1 and CDR2 are SEHNR and FQNEAQ (reference sequence). The CDR3 runs to 14 residues. CDR3 loop: CASKQGGSGDEQYF. In DNA, the CDR3 is TGTGCCAGCAAGCAGGGCGGGAGTGGAGACGAGCAGTACTTC.

The gene calls are TRBV10-3 and TRBJ2-7; TRBD1 agrees at 10 bases. Unmatched junction bases numbered 6, after V lost 10 bases and J lost 3 bases. Germline CDR1 reads ENHRY; CDR2 reads SYGVKD. CDR3 length equals 13 residues. The CDR3 sequence: CATSRDRGYEQYF. The DNA for the CDR3 is TGTGCCACCAGCCGGGACAGGGGCTACGAGCAGTACTTC.

The chain uses TRBV6-5 and TRBJ1-2; D is possibly TRBD1 (6 bases). The ends were cut back, 5 bases at V and 1 base at J, with 14 bases in the middle. There are 15 residues in the CDR3. Germline-derived CDR1 and CDR2 are MNHEY and SVGAGI. This CDR3 reads CASSTLDSLNYGYTF. The DNA for the CDR3 is TGTGCCAGCAGTACCCTGGACAGTCTTAACTATGGCTACACCTTC.

The rearrangement uses TRBV7-6 and TRBJ1-5; the D gene is possibly TRBD1 (6 bases). This CDR3 is built from 14 residues. Trimming shortened V by 0 bases and J by 5 bases, and 8 bases separated the two germline ends. Germline-derived CDR1 and CDR2 are SGHVS and FNYEAQ. The CDR3 nucleotides are TGTGCCAGCAGCTTAGCAGGGGGACATCAGCCCCAGCATTTT. The encoded protein is CASSLAGGHQPQHF. Using reference TRBV7-6 and TRBJ1-5 for the parts outside the CDR3, the full variable domain is GAGVSQSPRYKVTKRGQDVALRCDPISGHVSLYWYRQALGQGPEFLTYFNYEAQQDKSGLPNDRFSAERPEGSISTLTIQRTEQRDSAMYRCASSLAGGHQPQHFGDGTRLSIL.

This clone was counted a few times. The CDR3 region is CSVEDPGADTQYF. Written as DNA, the CDR3 is TGCAGCGTTGAAGATCCCGGAGCAGATACGCAGTATTTT. The J gene is TRBJ2-3, the V gene TRBV29-1; D unresolved. The CDR3 has 13 residues. V was shortened by 0 bases and J by 4 bases, with 8 bases between the two germline ends. The V gene's germline CDR1 is SQVTM and CDR2 ANQGSEA.

This clone was seen only a few times. The chain joins TRBV9 to TRBJ2-4, with a weak D call TRBD2 (6 bases). V was shortened by 2 bases and J by 13 bases, with 22 bases between the two germline ends. This CDR3 contains 15 residues. The germline V gene encodes CDR1 SGDLS and CDR2 YYNGEE. The CDR3 region is CASSVLGEAARPQYF. The CDR3 DNA sequence: TGTGCCAGCAGCGTCCTCGGGGAGGCAGCTCGCCCCCAGTACTTC.

The CDR3 region has the DNA TGTGCCAGCTCACCTGGACAGGGAGGGACAGATACGCAGTATTTT. It yields the protein CASSPGQGGTDTQYF. The chain recombines TRBV18 with TRBJ2-3; D is perhaps TRBD1 (8 bases). From germline, CDR1 is KGHSH and CDR2 LQKENI. Trimming removed 3 bases from V and 3 bases from J, with 13 bases in between. CDR3 length: 15 residues.

The genes are TRBV25-1 and TRBJ1-1; the match to TRBD1 covers 9 bases. The CDR3 length is 16 residues. CDR1 and CDR2 (germline): MGHDK, SYGVNS. The V segment lost 3 bases and the J segment 3 bases; nucleotides outside the gene matches: 8. The chain's CDR3 is CASSEPLTGGDTEAFF. The CDR3 DNA reads TGTGCCAGCAGTGAGCCCCTGACAGGGGGGGACACTGAAGCTTTCTTT.

The chain combines TRBV7-9 with TRBJ2-3; 9 nucleotides align to TRBD1. Germline trimming cut 1 base from V and 0 bases from J; bases unmatched to any gene: 5. This CDR3 has 17 residues. Germline CDR1 is SEHNR and CDR2 is FQNEAQ (reference sequence). The chain's CDR3 is CASSLGGQGASTDTQYF. DNA for the CDR3: TGTGCCAGCAGCTTAGGGGGACAGGGTGCCAGCACAGATACGCAGTATTTT.

CDR3 sequence: CASSYSGGTANYGYTF. DNA for the CDR3: TGTGCCAGCAGCTATTCGGGGGGGACTGCTAACTATGGCTACACCTTC. The chain joins TRBV7-2 to TRBJ1-2, with D tentatively TRBD1 (5 bases). The V and J ends lost 4 bases and 0 bases respectively, with 15 bases between them. The CDR3 is made up of 16 amino acids. Germline V gene data show CDR1 as SGHTA and CDR2 as FQGNSA.

The chain joins TRBV9 to TRBJ2-2, with TRBD1 as a possible D gene (5 bases). V was trimmed by 0 bases and J by 6 bases, leaving 9 bases between them. This CDR3 comprises 14 residues. Per germline, CDR1 SGDLS and CDR2 YYNGEE. CDR3 nucleotides: TGTGCCAGCAGCGTAGGCAGGGTCGCCGGGGAGCTGTTTTTT. Translating it yields CASSVGRVAGELFF. The variable domain in full, with the rest retrieved from reference TRBV9 and TRBJ2-2, is DSGVTQTPKHLITATGQRVTLRCSPRSGDLSVYWYQQSLDQGLQFLIQYYNGEERAKGNILERFSAQQFPDLHSELNLSSLELGDSALYFCASSVGRVAGELFFGEGSRLTVL.

V and J are TRBV14 and TRBJ1-4; weak D call: TRBD1 (6 bases). The germline CDR1 and CDR2 sequences are SGHDN and FVKESK. The V and J ends lost 3 bases and 11 bases respectively, with 19 bases between them. The CDR3 length is 15 residues. The CDR3 sequence is CASSQVTGNSEKLFF. In nucleotides, the CDR3 is TGTGCCAGCAGCCAGGTAACAGGGAATTCGGAGAAACTGTTTTTT.

This chain links TRBV19 with TRBJ1-5, with TRBD1 matching 9 bases. The germline CDR1 and CDR2 sequences are LNHDA and SQIVND (reference sequence). The junction had 4 bases not matched to a gene; V was cut back by 6 bases and J by 1 base. This CDR3 has 15 amino acids. Written as DNA, the CDR3 is TGTGCCAGTAGGGGGGGGACAGGGAGCAATCAGCCCCAGCATTTT. Its protein is CASRGGTGSNQPQHF.

The chain uses TRBV7-9 and TRBJ2-1; TRBD2 matches at 11 bases. The CDR3 is made up of 17 amino acids. V dropped 5 bases and J dropped 4; count of bases not matched to a gene: 10. Per the germline V gene, CDR1 is SEHNR and CDR2 is FQNEAQ (reference sequence). The CDR3 loop is CASSVIAGGRLYNEQFF. CDR3 sequence (DNA): TGTGCCAGCAGCGTAATAGCGGGGGGGCGTCTTTACAATGAGCAGTTCTTC.

This sequence joins TRBV28 and TRBJ2-5, with 7 nucleotides matching TRBD2. This CDR3 comprises 13 residues. The junction had 7 bases not matched to a gene; V was cut back by 7 bases and J by 5 bases. Germline V gene lookup returns CDR1 MDHEN and CDR2 SYDVKM. CDR3 region: CASIKRGVETQYF. CDR3 coding DNA: TGTGCCAGCATTAAACGGGGGGTTGAGACCCAGTACTTC.

The gene calls are TRBV5-6 and TRBJ1-5, with no clear D. The length of the CDR3 is 16 residues. The germline V and J ends were trimmed by 0 bases and 6 bases, with 16 bases remaining between them. The germline V gene has CDR1 SGHDT and CDR2 YYEEEE. The CDR3 DNA reads TGTGCCAGCAGCTTGGGCATGAGCGGGGAGGCTCAGCCCCAGCATTTT. It is translated as CASSLGMSGEAQPQHF.

This clone was recorded a few times. The V gene is TRBV2, the J gene TRBJ1-1; D gene unclear. V lost 0 bases and J 7 bases, leaving 15 bases between the germline ends. Germline CDR1 is SNHLY and CDR2 is FYNNEI. CDR3 length equals 15 residues. CDR3 in DNA: TGTGCCAGCAGTGAAGCGCGGGGAGGGAAAGGTGAAGCTTTCTTT. Translating gives CASSEARGGKGEAFF.

This chain connects TRBV5-6 to TRBJ1-5; 7 nucleotides match TRBD1. The CDR3 extends over 14 amino acids. V gave up 4 bases and J gave up 7 bases; unmatched junction bases: 8. CDR1 and CDR2 from the germline V gene are SGHDT and YYEEEE. The CDR3 loop reads CASSEGAGRQPQHF. In nucleotides, the CDR3 is TGTGCCAGCAGCGAGGGGGCCGGCCGGCAGCCCCAGCATTTT. Complete variable domain (other parts from reference TRBV5-6 and TRBJ1-5): DAGVTQSPTHLIKTRGQQVTLRCSPKSGHDTVSWYQQALGQGPQFIFQYYEEEERQRGNFPDRFSGHQFPNYSSELNVNALLLGDSALYLCASSEGAGRQPQHFGDGTRLSIL.

The chain links TRBV5-1 to TRBJ2-3; 9 bases align to TRBD1. V shed 3 bases and J 4 bases; nucleotides not matched to a gene: 9. Germline values: CDR1 SGHRS, CDR2 YFSETQ. The CDR3 covers 16 residues. CDR3 residues: CASSSRWDREPDTQYF. The CDR3 DNA sequence: TGCGCCAGCAGCTCACGGTGGGACAGGGAGCCAGATACGCAGTATTTT.

This clone showed up just a few times. The chain combines TRBV19 with TRBJ2-7; 11 bases are shared with TRBD2. With V trimmed by 6 bases and J by 2 bases, 6 bases remained unmatched. This CDR3 comprises 15 residues. Germline V gene lookup returns CDR1 LNHDA and CDR2 SQIVND (reference sequence). Written as DNA, the CDR3 is TGTGCCAGTAGGGGCCCGACTAGCGGGGCCTACGAGCAGTACTTC. Translated: CASRGPTSGAYEQYF.

The rearrangement links TRBV9 to TRBJ2-3; 10 bases match TRBD1. From germline, CDR1 is SGDLS and CDR2 YYNGEE. The CDR3 spans 17 residues. The V segment lost 0 bases and the J segment 1 base; nucleotides outside the gene matches: 5. The CDR3 is CASSVGSGTGGTDTQYF. The CDR3 DNA sequence: TGTGCCAGCAGCGTAGGGTCCGGGACAGGGGGCACAGATACGCAGTATTTT.

The genes are TRBV15 and TRBJ2-7; no clear D gene. Germline-derived CDR1 and CDR2 are LNHNV and YYDKDF (reference sequence). The CDR3 is 12 amino acids. V lost 5 bases and J lost 1, with 6 bases in between. This chain's CDR3 is CATSLESYEQYF. The CDR3, as DNA: TGTGCCACCAGCTTGGAGTCCTACGAGCAGTACTTC.

CDR3 region: CASSVIDRRGGYTF. The CDR3 bases are TGTGCCAGCAGCGTTATTGACAGAAGAGGTGGCTACACCTTC. The rearrangement joins TRBV14 to TRBJ1-2; a weak D match, TRBD1 (5 bases). The V and J ends lost 5 bases and 7 bases respectively, with 17 bases between them. This CDR3 is 14 amino acids long. CDR1 and CDR2 (germline): SGHDN, FVKESK.

This sequence joins TRBV7-9 and TRBJ2-2, with 9 bases identical to TRBD2. CDR1 and CDR2 (germline): SEHNR, FQNEAQ (reference sequence). The V gene end was trimmed by 7 bases and the J gene end by 6 bases; junction bases not matched to a gene: 12. The CDR3 is 16 amino acids. The CDR3 sequence is CASIMSGGRMAGELFF. Written as DNA, the CDR3 is TGTGCCAGCATCATGAGCGGGGGGCGAATGGCCGGGGAGCTGTTTTTT. The full variable domain, rest sourced from reference TRBV7-9 and TRBJ2-2, is DTGVSQNPRHKITKRGQNVTFRCDPISEHNRLYWYRQTLGQGPEFLTYFQNEAQLEKSRLLSDRFSAERPKGSFSTLEIQRTEQGDSAMYLCASIMSGGRMAGELFFGEGSRLTVL.

This clone was detected only a few times. Written as DNA, the CDR3 is TGCAGCGTGAGAAGTACAGGGGCCGATGGCTACACCTTC. This codes for CSVRSTGADGYTF. V is TRBV29-1 and J is TRBJ1-2; 7 bases match TRBD1. The CDR3 loop spans 13 amino acids. Trimming cost V 6 bases and J 6 bases; bases outside gene matches: 10. CDR1 and CDR2 from the germline V gene are SQVTM and ANQGSEA.